This T cell receptor beta chain was documented in a study of T cell responses to AZD1222 COVID-19 vaccine. Data came from immunoSEQ multiplex PCR; TCRdb stores just in-frame clones and leaves some out. This table has 150,000 to 200,000 clones, more than 80% appearing once. Deletions cut 4 bases from V and 0 bases from J, with 9 bases between. From germline, CDR1 is MNHEY and CDR2 SVGAGI. The CDR3 covers 14 residues. The sample here was peripheral blood, taken on day 0 of AZD1222 vaccination. This clonotype was sampled from an adult in good health. The chain has TRBV6-5 and TRBJ1-1; D not certain. The CDR3 DNA reads TGTGCCAGCAGTTCCCCGGGGTTGAACACTGAAGCTTTCTTT. It specifies CASSSPGLNTEAFF.